This is a list of T cell receptor beta chains from one sample in a study of cytomegalovirus exposure and HLA in healthy donors. Clones were read by immunoSEQ multiplex PCR, and TCRdb kept only the in-frame ones, dropping some. In the table there are about 180,000 clones, 77% of which are singletons. Input material: PBMCs. These receptors all stem from a woman aged 60-70 years in good health and CMV-seropositive. The CDR3 runs from the conserved cysteine through the conserved F or W. Some rows have no size entry. The others give once, few or many, or a class for an expanded clone.

>TRBV2|once|TRBJ1-5
CASSQRGFQPQHF
>TRBV5-4|once|TRBJ1-1
CASSGNRVVNTEAFF
>TRBV30|.|TRBJ1-4
CAWSVKGITFF
>TRBV28|.|TRBJ1-4
CASSSSQVPKGFF
>TRBV4-3|.|TRBJ1-3
CASSQEAGFSGNTIYF
>TRBV27|.|TRBJ1-5
CASSTLSRGSQPQHF
>TRBV5-1|.|TRBJ2-2
CASSGLVDTGELFF
>TRBV29-1|.|TRBJ2-7
CSVQPTGGYEQYF
>TRBV27|.|TRBJ2-3
CASRRQGGDTDTQYF
>TRBV7-9|.|TRBJ1-5
CSSSLGDQPQHF
>TRBV7-3|.|TRBJ2-5
CASSLTGGVTSQYF
>TRBV5-6|.|TRBJ1-5
CASSLSRAGISNQPQHF
>TRBV11-2|.|TRBJ2-7
CASSLVPQGWNEQYF
>TRBV6-5|.|TRBJ1-5
CASAIRDRANQPQHF
>TRBV5-4|.|TRBJ1-4
CASSLQGANEKLFF
>TRBV7-2|.|TRBJ1-1
CASSFSVQDTEAFF
>TRBV11-2|.|TRBJ1-3
CASSLQGHTIYF
>TRBV10-3|.|TRBJ1-4
CAISGSPRAATNEKLFF
>TRBV18|.|TRBJ1-1
CASSPQDRLNTEAFF
>TRBV7-2|.|TRBJ2-1
CASSYPSSGSQGSYNEQFF
>TRBV6-5|.|TRBJ2-3
CASSGDSRPDTQYF
>TRBV30|.|TRBJ2-2
CAWSGLRNTGELFF
>TRBV30|.|TRBJ2-5
CASRAGKETQYF
>TRBV20-1|.|TRBJ2-3
CSASISDTQYF
>TRBV2|.|TRBJ1-1
CASSEEQGNTEAFF
>TRBV7-2|.|TRBJ1-2
CASRAGRGAGDYGYTF
>TRBV5-1|few|TRBJ1-5
CASSPEVSGQPQHF
>TRBV25-1|few|TRBJ2-7
CASSAIGTGDSYEQYF
>TRBV5-1|.|TRBJ2-7
CASSLEGTRVSPYEQYF
>TRBV5-1|few|TRBJ2-1
CASSRPRDEQFF
>TRBV6-5|.|TRBJ2-7
CASSYSKVADGGEQYF
>TRBV19|few|TRBJ2-1
CASSMSQVYNEQFF
>TRBV27|.|TRBJ2-5
CASSSTGLETQYF
>TRBV4-1|.|TRBJ2-5
CASSQGPLAGGGRETQYF
>TRBV6-5|few|TRBJ1-5
CASSGADSNQPQHF
>TRBV7-8|few|TRBJ2-1
CASRKGLAGGINEQFF
>TRBV2|.|TRBJ2-7
CASSPNYEQYF
>TRBV19|.|TRBJ2-3
CASSIRADTQYF
>TRBV28|once|TRBJ2-2
CASSNSGRAPGELFF
>TRBV30|.|TRBJ2-1
CAWSVQDYNEQFF
>TRBV27|few|TRBJ1-5
CASSLKRVAQPQHF
>TRBV30|.|TRBJ2-7
CAWSVRSGGEQYF
>TRBV2|.|TRBJ1-1
CASSQTGNRFTEAFF
>TRBV6-1|.|TRBJ2-5
CASSEAPDSGSQTQYF
>TRBV30|.|TRBJ1-2
CAWRTGGGYTF
>TRBV30|.|TRBJ2-7
CAWSYDRSYEQYF
>TRBV5-6|.|TRBJ1-1
CASSPTGQSTEAFF
>TRBV2|once|TRBJ1-4
CASSLRETARVFF
>TRBV14|.|TRBJ2-7
CASSQEFGRGYEQYF
>TRBV27|.|TRBJ2-3
CASRSTGTDTQYF
>TRBV6-5|.|TRBJ1-2
CASRRDRTSYGYTF
>TRBV6-1|.|TRBJ1-5
CATSPGRDQPQHF
>TRBV19|.|TRBJ1-1
CASSIVPDRRMNTEAFF
>TRBV9|.|TRBJ2-1
CASSVGATVYNEQFF
>TRBV28|.|TRBJ2-7
CASRAGTGYEQYF
>TRBV2|.|TRBJ2-4
CASRPGLAENIQYF
>TRBV5-8|few|TRBJ2-3
CASSLIRTGNPYF
>TRBV6-1|.|TRBJ2-3
CASKGAGESDTQYF
>TRBV6-5|.|TRBJ1-2
CAASADRTSYGYTF